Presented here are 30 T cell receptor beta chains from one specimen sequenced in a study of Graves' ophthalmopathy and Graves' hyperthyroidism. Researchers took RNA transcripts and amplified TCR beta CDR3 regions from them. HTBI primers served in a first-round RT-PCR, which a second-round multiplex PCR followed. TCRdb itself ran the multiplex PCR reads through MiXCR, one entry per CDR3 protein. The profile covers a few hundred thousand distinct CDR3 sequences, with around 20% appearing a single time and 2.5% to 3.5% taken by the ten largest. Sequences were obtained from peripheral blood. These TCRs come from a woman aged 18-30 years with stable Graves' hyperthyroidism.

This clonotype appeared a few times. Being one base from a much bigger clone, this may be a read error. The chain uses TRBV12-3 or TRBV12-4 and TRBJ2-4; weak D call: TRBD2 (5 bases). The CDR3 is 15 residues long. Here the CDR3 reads CASSFRRLAKNIKYF. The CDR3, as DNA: TGTGCCAGCAGTTTTAGGCGTCTAGCCAAAAACATTAAGTACTTC.

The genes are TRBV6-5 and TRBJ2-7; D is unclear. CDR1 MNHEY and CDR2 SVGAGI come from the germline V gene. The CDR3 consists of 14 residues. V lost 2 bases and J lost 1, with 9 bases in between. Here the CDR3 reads CASSYVGHSYEQYF. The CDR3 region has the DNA TGTGCCAGCAGTTACGTTGGGCATTCCTACGAGCAGTACTTC.

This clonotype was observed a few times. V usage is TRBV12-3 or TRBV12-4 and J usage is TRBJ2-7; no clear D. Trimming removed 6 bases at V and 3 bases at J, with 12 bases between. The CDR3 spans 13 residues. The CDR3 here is CASSTSGRYEQYF. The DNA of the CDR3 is TGTGCCAGCAGCACCTCTGGCCGCTACGAGCAGTACTTC.

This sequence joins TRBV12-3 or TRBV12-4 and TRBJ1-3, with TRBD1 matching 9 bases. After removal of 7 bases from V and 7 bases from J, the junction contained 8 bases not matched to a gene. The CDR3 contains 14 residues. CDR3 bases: TGTGCCAGCACAGGGGACAGGGTTTTTAACACCATATATTTT. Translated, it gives CASTGDRVFNTIYF.

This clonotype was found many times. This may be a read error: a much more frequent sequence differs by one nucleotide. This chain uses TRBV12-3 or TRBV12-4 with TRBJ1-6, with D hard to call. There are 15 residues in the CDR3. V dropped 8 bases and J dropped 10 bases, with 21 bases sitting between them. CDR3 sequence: CASGDRAIRRSPLHF. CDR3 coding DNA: TGTGCCAGCGGTGACCGGGCGATACGGCGATCACCCCTCCACTTT.

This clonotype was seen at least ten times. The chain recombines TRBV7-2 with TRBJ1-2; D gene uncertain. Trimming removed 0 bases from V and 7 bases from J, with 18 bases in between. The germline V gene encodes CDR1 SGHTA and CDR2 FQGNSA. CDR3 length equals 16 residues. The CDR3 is CASSLAHTRAPSGYTF. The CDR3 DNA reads TGTGCCAGCAGCTTAGCCCATACCCGGGCACCCTCTGGCTACACCTTC. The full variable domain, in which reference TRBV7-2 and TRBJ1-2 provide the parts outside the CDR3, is GAGVSQSPSNKVTEKGKDVELRCDPISGHTALYWYRQSLGQGLEFLIYFQGNSAPDKSGLPSDRFSAERTGGSVSTLTIQRTQQEDSAVYLCASSLAHTRAPSGYTFGSGTRLTVV.

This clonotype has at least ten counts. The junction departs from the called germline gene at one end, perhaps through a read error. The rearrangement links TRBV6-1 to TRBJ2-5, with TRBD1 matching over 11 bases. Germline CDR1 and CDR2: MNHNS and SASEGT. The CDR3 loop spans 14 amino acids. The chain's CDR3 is CASSRTGGQETKYF. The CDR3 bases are TGTGCCAGCAGCCGGACAGGGGGCCAAGAGACCAAGTACTTC.

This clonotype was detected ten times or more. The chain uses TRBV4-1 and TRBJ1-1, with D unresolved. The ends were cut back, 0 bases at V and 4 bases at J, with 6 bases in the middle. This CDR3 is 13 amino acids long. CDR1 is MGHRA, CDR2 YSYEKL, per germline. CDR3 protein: CASSQDWATEAFF. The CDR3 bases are TGCGCCAGCAGCCAAGATTGGGCCACTGAAGCTTTCTTT.

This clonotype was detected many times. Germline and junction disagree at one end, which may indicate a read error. CDR3 protein: CASSYGGDSYERYF. The CDR3 DNA reads TGTGCCAGCAGTTACGGAGGGGACTCCTACGAGCGGTACTTC. The chain employs TRBV6-2 or TRBV6-3 and TRBJ2-7, with D possibly matching TRBD2 (6 bases). Looked up from germline, CDR1 is MNHEY and CDR2 is SVGEGT. This CDR3 contains 14 residues.

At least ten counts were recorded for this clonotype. Here the CDR3 reads CSGGDWNTEAFF. CDR3 bases: TGCAGCGGGGGGGACTGGAACACTGAAGCTTTCTTT. The chain joins TRBV29-1 to TRBJ1-1; possible D gene TRBD1, 5 bases. Trimming left V 7 bases short and J 1 base short, with 10 bases between. The V gene's germline CDR1 is SQVTM and CDR2 ANQGSEA. The CDR3 totals 12 residues.

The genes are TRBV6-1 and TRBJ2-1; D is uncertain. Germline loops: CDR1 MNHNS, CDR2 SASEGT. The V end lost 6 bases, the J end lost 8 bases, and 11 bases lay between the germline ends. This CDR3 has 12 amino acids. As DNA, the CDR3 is TGTGCCAGCAGCCTCGACATGGATGAGCAGTTCTTC. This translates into CASSLDMDEQFF.

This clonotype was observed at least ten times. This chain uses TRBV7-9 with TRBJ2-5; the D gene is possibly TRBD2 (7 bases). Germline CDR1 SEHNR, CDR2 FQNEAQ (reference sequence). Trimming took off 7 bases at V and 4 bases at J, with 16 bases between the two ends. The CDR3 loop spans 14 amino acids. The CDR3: CASNQGRERETQYF. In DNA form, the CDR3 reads TGTGCCAGCAACCAGGGGAGGGAGCGAGAGACCCAGTACTTC.

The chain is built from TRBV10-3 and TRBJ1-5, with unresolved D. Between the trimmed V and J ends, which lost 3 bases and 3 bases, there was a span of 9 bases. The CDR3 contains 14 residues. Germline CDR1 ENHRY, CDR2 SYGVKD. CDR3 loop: CAISEGRLNQPQHF. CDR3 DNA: TGTGCCATCAGTGAAGGCAGGCTCAATCAGCCCCAGCATTTT.

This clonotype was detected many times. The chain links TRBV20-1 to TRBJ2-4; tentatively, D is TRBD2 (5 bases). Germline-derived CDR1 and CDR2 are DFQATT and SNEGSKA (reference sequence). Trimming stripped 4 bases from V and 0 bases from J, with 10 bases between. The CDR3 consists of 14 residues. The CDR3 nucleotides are TGCAGTGCTAACGGAGGATTAGCCAAAAACATTCAGTACTTC. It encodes CSANGGLAKNIQYF.

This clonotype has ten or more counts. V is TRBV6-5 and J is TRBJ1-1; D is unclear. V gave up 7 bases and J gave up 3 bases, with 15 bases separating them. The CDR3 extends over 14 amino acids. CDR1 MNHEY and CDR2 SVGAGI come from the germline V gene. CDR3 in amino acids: CASTTRRVDTEAFF. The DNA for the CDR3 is TGTGCCAGCACCACAAGACGGGTGGACACTGAAGCTTTCTTT.

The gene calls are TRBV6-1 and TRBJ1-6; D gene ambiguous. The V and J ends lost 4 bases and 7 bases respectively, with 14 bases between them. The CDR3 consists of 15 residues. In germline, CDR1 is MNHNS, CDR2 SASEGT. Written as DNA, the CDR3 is TGTGCCAGCAGTGGGGAGGCCCAGTTGAATTCACCCCTCCACTTT. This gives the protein CASSGEAQLNSPLHF.

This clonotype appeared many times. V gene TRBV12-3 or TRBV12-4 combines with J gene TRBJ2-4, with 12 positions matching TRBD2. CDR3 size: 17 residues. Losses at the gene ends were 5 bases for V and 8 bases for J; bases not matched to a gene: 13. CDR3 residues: CASSPGETSGRRDIQYF. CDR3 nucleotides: TGTGCCAGCAGTCCAGGAGAGACTAGCGGGAGACGGGACATTCAGTACTTC.

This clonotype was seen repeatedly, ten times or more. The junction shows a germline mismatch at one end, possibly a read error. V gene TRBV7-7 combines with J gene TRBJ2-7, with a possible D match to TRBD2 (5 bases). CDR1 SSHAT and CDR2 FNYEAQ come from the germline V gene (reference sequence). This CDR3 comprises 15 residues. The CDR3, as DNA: TGTGCTAGCAGCTTAGGATCGGGGTCCGACTACGAGCAGTACTTC. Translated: CASSLGSGSDYEQYF.

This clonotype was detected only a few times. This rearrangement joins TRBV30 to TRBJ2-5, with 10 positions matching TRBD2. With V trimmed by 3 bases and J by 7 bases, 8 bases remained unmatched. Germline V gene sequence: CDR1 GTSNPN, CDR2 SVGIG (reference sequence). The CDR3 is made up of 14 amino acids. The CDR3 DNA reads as TGTGCCTGGAGGAGTAGCGGGGGGTTCGGGACCCAGTACTTC. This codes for CAWRSSGGFGTQYF.

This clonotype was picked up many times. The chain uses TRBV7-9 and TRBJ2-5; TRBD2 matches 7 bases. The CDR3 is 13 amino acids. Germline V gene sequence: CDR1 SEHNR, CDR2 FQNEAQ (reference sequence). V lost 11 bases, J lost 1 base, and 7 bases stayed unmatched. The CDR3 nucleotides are TGTGCCTGTGGCGGGAGCAGCCAAGAGACCCAGTACTTC. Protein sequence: CACGGSSQETQYF.

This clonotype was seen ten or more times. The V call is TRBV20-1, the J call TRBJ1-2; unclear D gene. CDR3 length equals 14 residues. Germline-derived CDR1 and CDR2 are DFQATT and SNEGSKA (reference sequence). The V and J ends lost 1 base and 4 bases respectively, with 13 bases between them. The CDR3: CSARVEGKIYGYTF. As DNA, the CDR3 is TGCAGTGCTAGAGTCGAAGGGAAAATCTATGGCTACACCTTC.

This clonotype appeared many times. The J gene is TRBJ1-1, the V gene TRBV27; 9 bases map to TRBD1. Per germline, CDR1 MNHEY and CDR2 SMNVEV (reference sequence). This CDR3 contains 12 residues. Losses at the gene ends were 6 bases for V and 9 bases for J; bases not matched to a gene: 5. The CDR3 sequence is CASSPGTGQAFF. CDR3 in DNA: TGTGCCAGCAGCCCAGGGACAGGGCAAGCTTTCTTT.

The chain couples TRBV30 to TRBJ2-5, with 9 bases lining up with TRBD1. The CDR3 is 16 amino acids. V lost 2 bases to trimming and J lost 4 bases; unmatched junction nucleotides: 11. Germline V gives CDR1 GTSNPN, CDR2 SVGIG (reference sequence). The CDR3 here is CAWSTHTGGFLETQYF. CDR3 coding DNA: TGTGCCTGGAGTACCCACACAGGGGGCTTTCTAGAGACCCAGTACTTC.

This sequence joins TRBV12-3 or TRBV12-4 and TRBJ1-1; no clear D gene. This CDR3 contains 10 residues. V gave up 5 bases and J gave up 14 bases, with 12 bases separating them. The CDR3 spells CASSRSIEFF. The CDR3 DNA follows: TGTGCCAGCAGTAGAAGCATCGAGTTCTTT.

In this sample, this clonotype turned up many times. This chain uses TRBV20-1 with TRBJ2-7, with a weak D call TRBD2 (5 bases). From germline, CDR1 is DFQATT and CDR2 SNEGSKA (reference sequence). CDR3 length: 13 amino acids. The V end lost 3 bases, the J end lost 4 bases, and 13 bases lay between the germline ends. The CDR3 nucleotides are TGCAGTGCTAGTAGTGGGAGCCTGTACGAGCAGTACTTC. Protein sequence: CSASSGSLYEQYF.

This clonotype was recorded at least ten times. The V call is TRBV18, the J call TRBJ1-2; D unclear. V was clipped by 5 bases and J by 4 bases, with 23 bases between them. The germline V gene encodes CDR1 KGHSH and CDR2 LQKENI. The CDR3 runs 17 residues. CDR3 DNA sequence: TGTGCCAGCTCAGCAGATATCCCCCCGTTGTTTCCCTATGGCTACACCTTC. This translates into CASSADIPPLFPYGYTF.

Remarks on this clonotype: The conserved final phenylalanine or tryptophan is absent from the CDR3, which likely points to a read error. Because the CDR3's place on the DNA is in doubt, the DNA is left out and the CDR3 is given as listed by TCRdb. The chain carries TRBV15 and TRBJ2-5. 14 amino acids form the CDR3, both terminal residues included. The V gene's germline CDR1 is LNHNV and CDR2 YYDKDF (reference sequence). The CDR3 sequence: CATSNLGVGETQDY.

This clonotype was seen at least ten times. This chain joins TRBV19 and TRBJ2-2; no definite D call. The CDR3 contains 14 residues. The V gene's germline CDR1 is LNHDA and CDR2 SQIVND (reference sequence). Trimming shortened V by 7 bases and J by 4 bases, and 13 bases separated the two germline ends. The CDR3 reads CASTPPLGTGELFF. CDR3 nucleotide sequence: TGTGCCAGTACCCCTCCCCTAGGCACCGGGGAGCTGTTTTTT.

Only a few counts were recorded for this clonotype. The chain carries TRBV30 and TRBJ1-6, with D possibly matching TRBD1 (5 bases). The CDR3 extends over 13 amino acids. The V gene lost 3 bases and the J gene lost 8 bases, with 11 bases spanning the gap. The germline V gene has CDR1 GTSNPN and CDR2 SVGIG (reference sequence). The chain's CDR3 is CAWSATGDSPLHF. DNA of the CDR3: TGTGCCTGGAGCGCAACGGGGGATTCACCCCTCCACTTT. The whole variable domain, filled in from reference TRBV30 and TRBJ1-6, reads SQTIHQWPATLVQPVGSPLSLECTVEGTSNPNLYWYRQAAGRGLQLLFYSVGIGQISSEVPQNLSASRPQDRQFILSSKKLLLSDSGFYLCAWSATGDSPLHFGNGTRLTVT.

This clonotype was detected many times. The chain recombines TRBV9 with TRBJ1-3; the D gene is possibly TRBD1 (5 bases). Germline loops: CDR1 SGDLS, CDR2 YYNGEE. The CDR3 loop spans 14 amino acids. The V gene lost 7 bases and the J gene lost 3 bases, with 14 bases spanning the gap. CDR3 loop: CASSPGTVGNTIYF. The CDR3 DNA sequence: TGTGCCAGCTCACCCGGGACTGTTGGAAACACCATATATTTT. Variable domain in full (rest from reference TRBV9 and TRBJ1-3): DSGVTQTPKHLITATGQRVTLRCSPRSGDLSVYWYQQSLDQGLQFLIQYYNGEERAKGNILERFSAQQFPDLHSELNLSSLELGDSALYFCASSPGTVGNTIYFGEGSWLTVV.